This T cell receptor beta chain came from a study of control samples from healthy donors and cancer patients. TCRdb's copy holds only in-frame clones and misses some; the assay was immunoSEQ multiplex PCR. The sample lists 170,000 or so clones, approximately 94% seen once, with 1.3% to 1.5% in the top ten. The CDR3 totals 15 residues. The V end was cut by 1 base, the J end by 2 bases, with 10 bases between. From germline, CDR1 is SGHKS and CDR2 YYEKEE (reference sequence). This receptor was identified in a young woman in good health. The chain employs TRBV5-5 and TRBJ1-5, with D maybe TRBD1 (5 bases). The sample consisted of blood. The chain's CDR3 is CASSLHQGGNQPQHF. In DNA, the CDR3 is TGTGCCAGCAGCTTGCACCAAGGGGGCAATCAGCCCCAGCATTTT.